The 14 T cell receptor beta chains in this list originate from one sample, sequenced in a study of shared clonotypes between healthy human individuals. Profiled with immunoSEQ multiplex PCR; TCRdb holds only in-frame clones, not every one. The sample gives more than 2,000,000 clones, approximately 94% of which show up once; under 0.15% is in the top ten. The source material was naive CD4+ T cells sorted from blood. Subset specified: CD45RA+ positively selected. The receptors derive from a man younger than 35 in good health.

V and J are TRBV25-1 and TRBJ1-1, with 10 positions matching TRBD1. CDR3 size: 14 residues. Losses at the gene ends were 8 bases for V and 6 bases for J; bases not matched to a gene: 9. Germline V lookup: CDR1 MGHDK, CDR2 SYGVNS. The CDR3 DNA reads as TGTGCCAGCGCAGGACAGGGGGGACGCGCTGAAGCTTTCTTT. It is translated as CASAGQGGRAEAFF.

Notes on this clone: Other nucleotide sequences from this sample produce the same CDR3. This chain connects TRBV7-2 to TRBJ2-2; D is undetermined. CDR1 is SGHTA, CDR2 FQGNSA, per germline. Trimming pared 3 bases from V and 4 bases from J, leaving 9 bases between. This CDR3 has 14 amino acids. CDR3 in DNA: TGTGCCAGCAGCTTGGGGTCAGGCACCGGGGAGCTGTTTTTT. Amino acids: CASSLGSGTGELFF.

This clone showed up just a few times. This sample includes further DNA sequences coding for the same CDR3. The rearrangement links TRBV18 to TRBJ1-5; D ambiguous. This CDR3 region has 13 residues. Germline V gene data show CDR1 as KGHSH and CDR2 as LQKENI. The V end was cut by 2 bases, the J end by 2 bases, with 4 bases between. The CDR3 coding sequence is TGTGCCAGCTCACCAGACCGCAATCAGCCCCAGCATTTT. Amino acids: CASSPDRNQPQHF.

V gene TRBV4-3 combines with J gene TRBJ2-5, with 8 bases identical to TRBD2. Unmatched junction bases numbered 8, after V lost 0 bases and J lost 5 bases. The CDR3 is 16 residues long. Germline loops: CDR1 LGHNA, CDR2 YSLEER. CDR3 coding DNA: TGCGCCAGCAGCCAAGATCCAGCGGGAGATTTGGAGACCCAGTACTTC. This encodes CASSQDPAGDLETQYF.

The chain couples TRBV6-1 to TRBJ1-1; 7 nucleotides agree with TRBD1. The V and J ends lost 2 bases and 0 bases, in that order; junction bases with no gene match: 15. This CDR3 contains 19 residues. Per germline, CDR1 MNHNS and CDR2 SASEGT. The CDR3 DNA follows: TGTGCCAGCAGTGAAAGGTTAGGAATGGCAGGGGGTTTGAACACTGAAGCTTTCTTT. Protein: CASSERLGMAGGLNTEAFF.

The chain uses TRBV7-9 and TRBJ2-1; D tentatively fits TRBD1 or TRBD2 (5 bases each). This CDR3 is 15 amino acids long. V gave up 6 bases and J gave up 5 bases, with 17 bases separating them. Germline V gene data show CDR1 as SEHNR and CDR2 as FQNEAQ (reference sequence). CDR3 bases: TGTGCCAGCAGTATCCAGGGTGGACTTAACAATGAGCAGTTCTTC. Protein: CASSIQGGLNNEQFF.

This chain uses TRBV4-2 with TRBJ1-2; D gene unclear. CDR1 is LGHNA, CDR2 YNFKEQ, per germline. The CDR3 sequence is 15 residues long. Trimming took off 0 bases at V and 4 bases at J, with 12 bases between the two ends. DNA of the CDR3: TGTGCCAGCAGCCAAGATCGGATGGGAAGCTATGGCTACACCTTC. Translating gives CASSQDRMGSYGYTF.

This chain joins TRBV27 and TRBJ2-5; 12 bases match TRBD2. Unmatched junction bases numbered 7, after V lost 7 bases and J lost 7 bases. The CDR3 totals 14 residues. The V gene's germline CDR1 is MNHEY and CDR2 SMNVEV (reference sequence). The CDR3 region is CASTGQGLAGTQYF. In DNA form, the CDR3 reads TGTGCCAGCACCGGACAGGGACTAGCGGGGACCCAGTACTTC.

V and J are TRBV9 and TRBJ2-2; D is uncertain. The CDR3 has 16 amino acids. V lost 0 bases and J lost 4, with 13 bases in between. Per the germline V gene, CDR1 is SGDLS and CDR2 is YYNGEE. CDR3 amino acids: CASSVEARQSTGELFF. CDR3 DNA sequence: TGTGCCAGCAGCGTAGAGGCTAGACAAAGCACCGGGGAGCTGTTTTTT.

CDR3 DNA: TGTGCCAGCCGCTGGGGGAACACAGATACGCAGTATTTT. The encoded protein is CASRWGNTDTQYF. The chain recombines TRBV11-1 with TRBJ2-3, with D perhaps TRBD1 or TRBD2 (5 bases each). The CDR3 runs to 13 residues. Germline V CDR1 and CDR2: SGHAT, FQDESV (reference sequence). Trimming took 8 bases from V and 2 from J, leaving 11 bases between them.

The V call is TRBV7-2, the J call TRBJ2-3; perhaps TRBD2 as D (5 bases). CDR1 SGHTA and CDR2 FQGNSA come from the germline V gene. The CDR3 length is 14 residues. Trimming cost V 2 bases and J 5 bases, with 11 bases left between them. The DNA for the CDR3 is TGTGCCAGCAGCTTAATTTATGCGGGAGATACGCAGTATTTT. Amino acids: CASSLIYAGDTQYF.

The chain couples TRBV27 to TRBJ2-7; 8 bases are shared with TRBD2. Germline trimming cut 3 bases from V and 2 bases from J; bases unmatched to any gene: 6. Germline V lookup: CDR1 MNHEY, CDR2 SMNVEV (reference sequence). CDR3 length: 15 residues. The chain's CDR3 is CASSLMAGGPYEQYF. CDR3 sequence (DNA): TGTGCCAGCAGTTTGATGGCGGGGGGCCCCTACGAGCAGTACTTC.

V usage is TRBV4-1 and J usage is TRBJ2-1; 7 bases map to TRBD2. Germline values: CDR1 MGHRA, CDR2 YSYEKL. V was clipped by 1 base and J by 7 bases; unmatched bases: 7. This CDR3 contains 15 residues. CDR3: CASSQGAGVLNEQFF. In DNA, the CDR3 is TGCGCCAGCAGCCAAGGGGCGGGAGTGTTAAATGAGCAGTTCTTC.

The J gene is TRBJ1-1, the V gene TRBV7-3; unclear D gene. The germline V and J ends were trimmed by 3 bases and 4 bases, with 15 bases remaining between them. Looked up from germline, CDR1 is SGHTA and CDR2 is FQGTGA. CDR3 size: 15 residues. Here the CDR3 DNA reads TGTGCCAGCAGCTTCGATAAGTCGCCGGTCACTGAAGCTTTCTTT. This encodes CASSFDKSPVTEAFF.